Following are 26 T cell receptor beta chains from one sample sequenced in a study of blood T cell repertoires in COVID-19 (dated by TCRdb to 2019 to 2021). The method behind the library was the immunoSEQ multiplex PCR assay. TCRdb limited this immuneACCESS table to in-frame rearrangements with V and J called. A share of clones is missing; checked studies link under half to unresolved V genes, and the rest is unexplained. The sample has over 45,000 clones on record, over 80% of them singletons. The ten largest clones take up roughly 2% of the sample. What was sequenced was peripheral blood. The source of these receptors is a woman aged 55 to 70 with acute or convalescent COVID-19.

The genes are TRBV25-1 and TRBJ1-2, with TRBD1 matching over 11 bases. The CDR3 spans 15 residues. V dropped 6 bases and J dropped 6; count of bases not matched to a gene: 9. The germline CDR1 and CDR2 sequences are MGHDK and SYGVNS. CDR3 nucleotides: TGTGCCAGCAGGGACAGGGGGCCTGGGAATCATGGCTACACCTTC. This gives the protein CASRDRGPGNHGYTF.

The rearrangement joins TRBV7-9 to TRBJ2-5; D not resolved. Germline loops: CDR1 SEHNR, CDR2 FQNEAQ (reference sequence). The V gene lost 0 bases and the J gene lost 0 bases, with 5 bases spanning the gap. The CDR3 spans 14 residues. DNA of the CDR3: TGTGCCAGCAGCTTAGCGACAAACCAAGAGACCCAGTACTTC. It encodes CASSLATNQETQYF.

The chain links TRBV7-3 to TRBJ1-1; 8 bases are shared with TRBD1. CDR3 length: 13 residues. V dropped 6 bases and J dropped 7; count of bases not matched to a gene: 7. Germline assignment: CDR1 SGHTA and CDR2 FQGTGA. The CDR3 nucleotides are TGTGCCAGCAGGCCGGACAGGGTCAGTGAAGCTTTCTTT. It specifies CASRPDRVSEAFF.

This chain connects TRBV19 to TRBJ1-1; 8 bases line up with TRBD1. This CDR3 has 15 amino acids. Germline V lookup: CDR1 LNHDA, CDR2 SQIVND (reference sequence). Trimming cost V 2 bases and J 1 base; bases outside gene matches: 3. In DNA form, the CDR3 reads TGTGCCAGTAGTATACAGGGGGCACGGAACACTGAAGCTTTCTTT. Translating gives CASSIQGARNTEAFF.

V and J are TRBV10-1 and TRBJ2-1, with D hard to call. Trimming stripped 5 bases from V and 7 bases from J, with 12 bases between. The CDR3 sequence is 13 residues long. Germline V gene data show CDR1 as WNHNN and CDR2 as SYGVQD (reference sequence). The CDR3 sequence is CASSLDLLNEQFF. As DNA, the CDR3 is TGCGCCAGCAGTCTCGACTTGTTGAATGAGCAGTTCTTC.

The rearrangement links TRBV10-3 to TRBJ1-1, with a possible D match to TRBD1 (5 bases). From germline, CDR1 is ENHRY and CDR2 SYGVKD. Deletions cut 4 bases from V and 6 bases from J, with 18 bases between. The CDR3 covers 15 residues. CDR3 sequence: CAISATPSGRSEAFF. DNA of the CDR3: TGTGCCATCAGTGCAACCCCATCAGGGAGGTCTGAAGCTTTCTTT.

This clone turned up a few times. The rearrangement uses TRBV3-1 (or the pseudogene TRBV3-2) and TRBJ1-1; 8 bases are shared with TRBD1. This CDR3 comprises 14 residues. Germline trimming cut 4 bases from V and 1 base from J; bases unmatched to any gene: 2. CDR1 and CDR2 from the germline V gene are LGHDT and YNNKEL (reference sequence). CDR3: CASSPDRGNTEAFF. For the CDR3, the DNA is TGTGCCAGCAGCCCCGACAGGGGGAACACTGAAGCTTTCTTT.

The chain combines TRBV6-4 with TRBJ1-1; no reliable D call. Germline assignment: CDR1 MRHNA and CDR2 SNTAGT. This CDR3 comprises 13 residues. Trimming shortened V by 8 bases and J by 0 bases, and 10 bases separated the two germline ends. CDR3 DNA sequence: TGTGCCAGCCGGAAACAGATGAACACTGAAGCTTTCTTT. Translating it yields CASRKQMNTEAFF.

The rearrangement uses TRBV3-1 (or the pseudogene TRBV3-2) and TRBJ2-2; 9 nucleotides match TRBD1. Trimming took 0 bases from V and 4 from J; bases not matched to a gene: 6. The CDR3 has 17 amino acids. Germline CDR1 and CDR2: LGHDT and YNNKEL (reference sequence). CDR3 DNA: TGTGCCAGCAGCCAAGATGCTGACAGGGGGTTCACCGGGGAGCTGTTTTTT. The encoded protein is CASSQDADRGFTGELFF.

This chain links TRBV27 with TRBJ2-1, with 15 bases aligning to TRBD2. The CDR3 length is 18 residues. Unmatched junction bases numbered 8, after V lost 2 bases and J lost 6 bases. The germline CDR1 and CDR2 sequences are MNHEY and SMNVEV (reference sequence). In nucleotides, the CDR3 is TGTGCCAGCAGTTTACTCGGACTAGCGGGGGGGAACCTCAATGAGCAGTTCTTC. Translated, it gives CASSLLGLAGGNLNEQFF.

This chain uses TRBV19 with TRBJ1-2, with D possibly being TRBD1 (5 bases). Trimming left V 7 bases short and J 6 bases short, with 18 bases between. Germline V CDR1 and CDR2: LNHDA, SQIVND (reference sequence). The CDR3 covers 14 residues. CDR3: CASTQDRAYHGYTF. CDR3 sequence (DNA): TGTGCCAGTACCCAAGACAGAGCCTACCATGGCTACACCTTC. The complete variable domain, with remaining parts taken from reference TRBV19 and TRBJ1-2, reads DGGITQSPKYLFRKEGQNVTLSCEQNLNHDAMYWYRQDPGQGLRLIYYSQIVNDFQKGDIAEGYSVSREKKESFPLTVTSAQKNPTAFYLCASTQDRAYHGYTFGSGTRLTVV.

This chain connects TRBV5-1 to TRBJ1-1, with 7 bases that match TRBD1. With 2 bases clipped from V and 1 base from J, the junction kept 2 bases outside the gene matches. The CDR3 is made up of 14 amino acids. The V gene's germline CDR1 is SGHRS and CDR2 YFSETQ. CDR3 amino acids: CASSFRQGNTEAFF. CDR3 DNA sequence: TGCGCCAGCAGCTTCCGACAGGGGAACACTGAAGCTTTCTTT. The variable domain in full, with the rest retrieved from reference TRBV5-1 and TRBJ1-1, is KAGVTQTPRYLIKTRGQQVTLSCSPISGHRSVSWYQQTPGQGLQFLFEYFSETQRNKGNFPGRFSGRQFSNSRSEMNVSTLELGDSALYLCASSFRQGNTEAFFGQGTRLTVV.

This chain uses TRBV5-1 with TRBJ2-1, with TRBD1 matching over 7 bases. The CDR3 runs to 17 residues. The V gene's germline CDR1 is SGHRS and CDR2 YFSETQ. V lost 0 bases and J lost 4; bases outside the gene matches: 10. In DNA, the CDR3 is TGCGCCAGCAGCTTGGGAGGGGGCCCGTCCTCTTACAATGAGCAGTTCTTC. This translates into CASSLGGGPSSYNEQFF.

V and J are TRBV7-8 and TRBJ1-2, with D possibly being TRBD1 (5 bases). CDR3 length: 15 residues. With 7 bases removed from V and 5 bases from J, the gap between germline ends came to 20 bases. Germline CDR1 and CDR2: SGHVS and FQNEAQ. CDR3 in DNA: TGTGCCAGCACCGAGACACAGACAGCGATTTATGGCTACACCTTC. Its translation is CASTETQTAIYGYTF.

This chain links TRBV24-1 with TRBJ2-4; 9 bases align to TRBD1. Trimming at V came to 2 bases and at J to 3 bases, leaving 7 bases not matched to a gene. The germline V gene encodes CDR1 KGHDR and CDR2 SFDVKD. The CDR3 consists of 17 residues. The CDR3 DNA sequence: TGTGCCACCAGTGATTCACGGACAGGGGCTAGCAAAAACATTCAGTACTTC. Protein: CATSDSRTGASKNIQYF.

This chain links TRBV5-1 with TRBJ2-2, with TRBD1 as a possible D gene (5 bases). Germline V gene lookup returns CDR1 SGHRS and CDR2 YFSETQ. The CDR3 runs to 17 residues. V was pared by 0 bases and J by 7 bases, with 19 bases between. CDR3 DNA: TGCGCCAGCAGCTTGGTAGATGACAGACCACCGGACGGGGAGCTGTTTTTT. This sequence encodes CASSLVDDRPPDGELFF.

The gene calls are TRBV30 and TRBJ1-6, with 7 positions matching TRBD1. The trim removed 1 base at V and 6 bases at J, leaving 6 bases unmatched. This CDR3 is 15 amino acids long. The germline V gene has CDR1 GTSNPN and CDR2 SVGIG (reference sequence). CDR3 amino acids: CAWSDNRGPNSPLHF. The CDR3 bases are TGTGCCTGGAGTGACAACAGGGGTCCTAATTCACCCCTCCACTTT.

This chain joins TRBV30 and TRBJ1-6; TRBD1 is a possible D gene (5 bases). The CDR3 length is 14 residues. Per germline, CDR1 GTSNPN and CDR2 SVGIG (reference sequence). V lost 4 bases and J lost 11, with 18 bases in between. CDR3 nucleotide sequence: TGTGCCTGGATTGGCGGGGGGATTGGGGCACCCCTCCACTTT. Translation gives CAWIGGGIGAPLHF.

The chain has TRBV5-4 and TRBJ2-7, with D maybe TRBD1 (8 bases). V gave up 4 bases and J gave up 12 bases, with 17 bases separating them. This CDR3 has 12 residues. The germline V gene has CDR1 SGHNT and CDR2 YYREEE (reference sequence). The CDR3 bases are TGTGCCAGCAGCATCCGGACAGGGAGGGTGTACTTC. It is translated as CASSIRTGRVYF.

The chain is built from TRBV10-3 and TRBJ1-2, with D perhaps matching TRBD1 (5 bases). Germline V gene data show CDR1 as ENHRY and CDR2 as SYGVKD. V lost 3 bases and J lost 3, with 5 bases in between. The CDR3 sequence is 12 residues long. CDR3 region: CAISDRDYGYTF. CDR3 DNA: TGTGCCATCAGTGACAGGGACTATGGCTACACCTTC.

The rearrangement links TRBV18 to TRBJ2-3, with D uncertain. V shed 6 bases and J shed 3 bases, with 10 bases lying between them. The germline gives CDR1 KGHSH, CDR2 LQKENI. The CDR3 runs to 13 residues. The CDR3 DNA reads TGTGCCAGCTCGCTCGACTGGACAGATACGCAGTATTTT. It is translated as CASSLDWTDTQYF.

This clone is a singleton in its sample. The V gene is TRBV5-1, the J gene TRBJ2-1; 7 nucleotides agree with TRBD1. Trimming took 4 bases from V and 4 from J; bases not matched to a gene: 8. The CDR3 totals 15 residues. Per germline, CDR1 SGHRS and CDR2 YFSETQ. DNA of the CDR3: TGCGCCAGCAGCCCGGGACAGAACCGTTACAATGAGCAGTTCTTC. Translation: CASSPGQNRYNEQFF.

The chain is built from TRBV15 and TRBJ1-2; TRBD1 aligns across 8 bases. The CDR3 spans 15 residues. V was clipped by 0 bases and J by 7 bases; unmatched bases: 7. The germline V gene has CDR1 LNHNV and CDR2 YYDKDF (reference sequence). The CDR3 nucleotides are TGTGCCACCAGCAGAGAGCGGACAGGGACCAGTGGCTACACCTTC. It codes for CATSRERTGTSGYTF.

The V and J genes are TRBV18 and TRBJ1-3, with a tentative D call TRBD1 (5 bases). This CDR3 contains 14 residues. CDR1 KGHSH and CDR2 LQKENI come from the germline V gene. The V and J ends lost 0 bases and 4 bases respectively, with 7 bases between them. CDR3 sequence (DNA): TGTGCCAGCTCACCACCTCCAGGGGGAAACACCATATATTTT. This sequence encodes CASSPPPGGNTIYF.

V gene TRBV5-1 combines with J gene TRBJ1-5; weak D call: TRBD1 (6 bases). Germline-derived CDR1 and CDR2 are SGHRS and YFSETQ. The V end lost 0 bases, the J end lost 5 bases, and 12 bases lay between the germline ends. CDR3 size: 15 residues. The CDR3 bases are TGCGCCAGCAGCTTGGATGGGACAAGGGATCAGCCCCAGCATTTT. Translating gives CASSLDGTRDQPQHF.

Here the CDR3 reads CASSLAYRGNTEAFF. The CDR3 DNA sequence: TGTGCCAGCAGCTTAGCTTACAGGGGGAACACTGAAGCTTTCTTT. The chain joins TRBV7-8 to TRBJ1-1, with 7 bases matching TRBD1. CDR1 is SGHVS and CDR2 is FQNEAQ in the germline V gene. J was trimmed by 1 base and V by 0 bases; bases with no gene match: 2. This CDR3 is built from 15 residues.